This T cell receptor (beta chain) was obtained from a study of CD8 T cells in Susac syndrome. When the RNA was reverse transcribed, random hexamers were used with an input of about 0.45 to 1 ug. TCRdb re-analysed the immunoSEQ multiplex PCR reads in MiXCR, keeping a single row per CDR3 protein. This repertoire shows over 100,000 distinct CDR3 sequences, around 94% found once; its top ten account for about 0.3%. This CDR3 spans 14 amino acids. The V and J ends lost 4 bases and 3 bases, in that order; junction bases with no gene match: 6. Germline CDR1 and CDR2: SGHNT and YYREEE (reference sequence). The source of this sequence is a human donor with Susac syndrome. The sequenced material came from CD8+ T cells from PBMCs. The V and J genes are TRBV5-4 and TRBJ2-7; 8 nucleotides agree with TRBD2. CDR3 residues: CASSLGTSLYEQYF. CDR3 sequence (DNA): TGTGCCAGCAGCCTAGGGACTAGTCTCTACGAGCAGTACTTC. The full variable domain, completed using reference TRBV5-4 and TRBJ2-7, is ETGVTQSPTHLIKTRGQQVTLRCSSQSGHNTVSWYQQALGQGPQFIFQYYREEENGRGNFPPRFSGLQFPNYSSELNVNALELDDSALYLCASSLGTSLYEQYFGPGTRLTVT.